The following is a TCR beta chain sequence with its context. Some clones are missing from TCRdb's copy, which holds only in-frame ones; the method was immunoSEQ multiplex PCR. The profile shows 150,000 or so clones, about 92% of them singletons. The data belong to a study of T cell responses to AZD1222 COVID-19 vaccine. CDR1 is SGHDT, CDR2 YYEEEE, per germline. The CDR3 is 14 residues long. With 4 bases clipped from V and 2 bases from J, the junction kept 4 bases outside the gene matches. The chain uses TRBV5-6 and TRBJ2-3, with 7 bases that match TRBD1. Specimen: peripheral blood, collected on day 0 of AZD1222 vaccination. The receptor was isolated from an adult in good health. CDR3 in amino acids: CASSDTGVTDTQYF. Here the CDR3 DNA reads TGTGCCAGCAGCGACACAGGGGTCACAGATACGCAGTATTTT.